Given below is one T cell receptor (beta chain) in context. This clonotype was picked up many times. Its antigen target is currently unknown. No much larger clone is present one base from it, and per-base qualities are unavailable. The donors were roughly 40 Caucasian individuals from Russia, aged roughly 6 to 90 years, who were systemically healthy. Each donor gave 8 to 10 milliliters of peripheral blood, drawn into EDTA-treated Vacutainer tubes. Ficoll-Paque density-gradient centrifugation was used to isolate PBMCs, with at least 7 million per sample. Trizol reagent was used to extract total RNA from the PBMCs, yielding at least 5.5 micrograms per sample. For every donor, an aliquot of PBMCs went through flow cytometry to measure the percentages of naive CD45RAhigh/CD27high T cells. The protocol used for the library was 5' RACE. The sample was run on an Illumina HiSeq 2500. A second about 7 to 12 cycle PCR used a sample-barcoded 5' primer and a J-beta primer mix. Each TCR beta cDNA molecule received a unique molecular identifier from a template-switch 5' adaptor carrying 12 random nucleotides. At least 2.5 million CDR3-containing paired-end reads were obtained from each sample. The Mint cDNA synthesis kit, primed by a TRBC-specific oligonucleotide, was used to synthesize first-strand cDNA from all RNA. After uracil-DNA glycosylase treatment, a first 18-cycle PCR used universal primers M1SS and BC2_uni_R on all cDNA. The paper's processing steps were these. Normalization of each sample was performed by random selection of 1 million high-quality reads, each carrying a distinct molecular identifier. Instead of being binned into consensus sequences, reads that shared molecular identifiers were thrown out. MiTCR, set to a Q25 quality threshold and the strictest error-elimination algorithm, was used for CDR3 identification, clonotype clustering and error correction. Lower-bound total TCR beta diversity was estimated with a nonparametric unseen species model using Euler transformation. TCRdb redid the processing of the public reads, applying fastp at Q25 and MiXCR, and retained in-frame beta chains. Entries that share a CDR3 protein sequence are merged under the most common genes and DNA. The V and J calls reflect TCRdb's pipeline rather than the authors' work. The sample table lists 1.5 million to 2 million distinct CDR3 sequences, 30% to 40% of them with a count of one. The ten largest clones add up to over 9% of the sample.

CDR1 MGHRA and CDR2 YSYEKL are derived from the germline V gene. V trim: 3 bases; J trim: 1 base; unmatched bases: 3. Reading from cysteine to phenylalanine, the CDR3 counts 15 amino acids. CDR3 DNA only is kept here, 45 bases in frame from base 1. The data stem from a study of blood T cells in healthy people across ages (dated by TCRdb to 2014 to 2015). Regarding the study in general: Template switching captured roughly one uniquely barcoded TCR beta cDNA molecule per two T cells in model experiments. The study measured age-related changes in TCR beta repertoire diversity using deep sequencing normalized with unique cDNA molecular identifiers. The donors were divided into four age groups: young (average roughly 17 years), middle-aged (about 40), aged (about 60) and long-lived (about 90). To avoid experimental bias, donors of different ages were randomly spread across the sequencing lanes. Two additional independent replicas of 1 million unique cDNA reads from the same blood draw were analyzed for two donors (one aged 18 to 29 and one aged 80 or older).

Results and caveats for the whole study, not just this receptor: As age increased, observed TCR beta diversity per million T cells dropped in a roughly linear way, and a significant reduction was already evident by age 40. Donor CMV infection status was unknown, potentially confounding age-related changes in expanded clonotypes. Since profiling was done on bulk unsorted PBMCs, naive and antigen-experienced compartments could not be conclusively compared. Estimates of total diversity from one million sequenced T cells were regarded as lower bounds and underestimates. Compared with the aged group, more naive CD4+ T cells, fewer expanded clones and increased TCR diversity were shown by the long-lived group, suggesting age selection. A strong correlation was found between observed TCR beta diversity and the percentage of naive T cells measured by flow cytometry.

The specimen sequenced was blood. In this chain, TRBV4-1 is recombined with TRBJ2-5, with 9 central nucleotides matching TRBD2. The receptor's source is a woman aged 30 to 39 in good health. The CDR3 reads CASSQRRGGQETQYF. At the DNA level, the sequence is TGCGCCAGCAGCCAGAGGCGGGGGGGCCAAGAGACCCAGTACTTC.